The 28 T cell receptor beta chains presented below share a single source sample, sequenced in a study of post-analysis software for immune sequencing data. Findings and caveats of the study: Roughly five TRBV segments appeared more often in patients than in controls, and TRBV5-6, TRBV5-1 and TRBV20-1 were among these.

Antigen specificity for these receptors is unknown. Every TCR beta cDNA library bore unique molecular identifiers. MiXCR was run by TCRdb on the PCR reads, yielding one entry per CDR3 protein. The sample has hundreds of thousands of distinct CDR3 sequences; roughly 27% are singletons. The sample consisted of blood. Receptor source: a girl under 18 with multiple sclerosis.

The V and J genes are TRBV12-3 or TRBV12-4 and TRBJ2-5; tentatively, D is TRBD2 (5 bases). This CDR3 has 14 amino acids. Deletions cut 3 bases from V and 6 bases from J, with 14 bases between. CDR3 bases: TGTGCCAGCAGTTTCGGGGTCATGATGAAGACCCAGTACTTC. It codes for CASSFGVMMKTQYF.

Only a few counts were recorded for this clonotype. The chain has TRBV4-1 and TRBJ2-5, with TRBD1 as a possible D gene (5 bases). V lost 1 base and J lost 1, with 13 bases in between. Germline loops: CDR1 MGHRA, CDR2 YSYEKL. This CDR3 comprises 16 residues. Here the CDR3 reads CASSQVLPGPQETQYF. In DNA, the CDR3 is TGCGCCAGCAGCCAAGTCCTGCCAGGGCCCCAAGAGACCCAGTACTTC.

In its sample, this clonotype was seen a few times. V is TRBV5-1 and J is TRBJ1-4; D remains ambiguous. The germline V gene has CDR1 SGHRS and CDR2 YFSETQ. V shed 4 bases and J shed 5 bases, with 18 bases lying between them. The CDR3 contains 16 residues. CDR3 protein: CASSPTGGLINEKLFF. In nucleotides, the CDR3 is TGCGCCAGCAGCCCCACCGGTGGCCTGATCAATGAAAAACTGTTTTTT.

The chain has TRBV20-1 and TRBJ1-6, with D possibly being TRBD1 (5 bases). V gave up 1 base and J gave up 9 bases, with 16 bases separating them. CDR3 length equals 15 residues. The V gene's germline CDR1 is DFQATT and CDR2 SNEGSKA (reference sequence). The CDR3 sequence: CSARASPRAGSPLHF. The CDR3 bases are TGCAGTGCTAGAGCCTCCCCCAGGGCCGGTTCACCCCTCCACTTT.

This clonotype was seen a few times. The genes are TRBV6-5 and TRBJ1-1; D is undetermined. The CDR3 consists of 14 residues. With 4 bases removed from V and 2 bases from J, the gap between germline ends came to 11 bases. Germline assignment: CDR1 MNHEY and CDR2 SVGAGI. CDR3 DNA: TGTGCCAGCAGTTGGGAAAACAGCAACACTGAAGCTTTCTTT. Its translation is CASSWENSNTEAFF.

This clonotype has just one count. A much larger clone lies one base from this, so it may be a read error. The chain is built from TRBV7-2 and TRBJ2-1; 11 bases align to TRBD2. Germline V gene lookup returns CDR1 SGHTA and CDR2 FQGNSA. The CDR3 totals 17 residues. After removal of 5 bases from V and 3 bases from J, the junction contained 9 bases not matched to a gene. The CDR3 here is CASSPGLAEVIYNEQFF. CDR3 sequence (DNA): TGTGCCAGCAGCCCGGGACTAGCGGAAGTCATCTACAATGAGCAGTTCTTC.

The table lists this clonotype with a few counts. The CDR3 spells CASSYGLGSGEQYF. In DNA form, the CDR3 reads TGTGCCAGCAGTTACGGACTAGGTTCCGGTGAGCAGTACTTC. The chain combines TRBV6-5 with TRBJ2-5, with 7 bases that match TRBD2. The CDR3 is 14 residues long. The V and J ends lost 2 bases and 11 bases, in that order; junction bases with no gene match: 11. Germline V gene data show CDR1 as MNHEY and CDR2 as SVGAGI.

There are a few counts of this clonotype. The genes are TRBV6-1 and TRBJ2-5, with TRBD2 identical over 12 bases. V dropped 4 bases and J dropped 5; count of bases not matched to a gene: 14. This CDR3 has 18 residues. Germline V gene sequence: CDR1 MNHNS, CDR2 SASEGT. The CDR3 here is CASSVTSGRFSVQETQYF. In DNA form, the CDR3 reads TGTGCCAGCAGTGTCACTAGCGGGAGGTTTTCTGTTCAGGAGACCCAGTACTTC.

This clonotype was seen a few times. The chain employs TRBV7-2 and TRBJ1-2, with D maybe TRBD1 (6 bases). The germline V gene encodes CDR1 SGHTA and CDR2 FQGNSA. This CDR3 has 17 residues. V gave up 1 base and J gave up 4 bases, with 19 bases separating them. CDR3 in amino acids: CASSLETGGGGLYGYTF. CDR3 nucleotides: TGTGCCAGCAGCTTAGAAACGGGCGGGGGGGGCCTCTATGGCTACACCTTC.

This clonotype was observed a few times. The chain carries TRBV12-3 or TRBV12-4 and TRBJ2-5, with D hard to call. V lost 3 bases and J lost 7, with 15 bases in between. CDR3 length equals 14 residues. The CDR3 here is CASSLGLSVGTQYF. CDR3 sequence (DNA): TGTGCCAGCAGTTTGGGGTTATCCGTGGGGACCCAGTACTTC.

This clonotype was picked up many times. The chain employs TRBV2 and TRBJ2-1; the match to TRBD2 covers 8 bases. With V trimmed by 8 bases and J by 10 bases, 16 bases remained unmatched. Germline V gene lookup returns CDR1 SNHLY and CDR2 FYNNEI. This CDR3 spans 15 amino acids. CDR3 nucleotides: TGTGCCAGCGGGAGGTTAGCGGGGCGTCGTTCCGAGCAGTTCTTC. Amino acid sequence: CASGRLAGRRSEQFF.

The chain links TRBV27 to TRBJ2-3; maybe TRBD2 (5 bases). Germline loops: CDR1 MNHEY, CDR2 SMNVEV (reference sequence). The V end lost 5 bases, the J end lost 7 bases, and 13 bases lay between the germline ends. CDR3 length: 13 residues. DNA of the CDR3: TGTGCCAGCAGTCGACCAACGGGAAATACGCAGTATTTT. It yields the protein CASSRPTGNTQYF.

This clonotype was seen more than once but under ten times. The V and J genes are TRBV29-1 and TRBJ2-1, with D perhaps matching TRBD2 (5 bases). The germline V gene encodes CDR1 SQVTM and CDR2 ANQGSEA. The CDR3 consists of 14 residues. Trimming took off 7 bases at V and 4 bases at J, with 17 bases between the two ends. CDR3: CSARARRGYNEQFF. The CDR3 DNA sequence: TGCAGCGCCCGGGCCCGGCGAGGGTACAATGAGCAGTTCTTC.

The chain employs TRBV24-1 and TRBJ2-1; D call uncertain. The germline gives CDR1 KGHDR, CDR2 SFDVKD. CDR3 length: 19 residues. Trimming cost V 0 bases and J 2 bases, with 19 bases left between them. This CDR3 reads CATSDLKRAYSGPYNEQFF. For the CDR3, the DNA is TGTGCCACCAGTGATTTGAAACGGGCCTACTCCGGTCCCTACAATGAGCAGTTCTTC.

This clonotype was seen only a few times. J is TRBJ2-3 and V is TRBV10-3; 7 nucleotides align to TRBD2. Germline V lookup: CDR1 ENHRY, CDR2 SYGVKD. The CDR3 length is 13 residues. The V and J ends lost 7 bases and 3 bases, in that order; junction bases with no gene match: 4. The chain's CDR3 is CAIMGGTTDTQYF. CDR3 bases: TGTGCCATCATGGGGGGGACTACAGATACGCAGTATTTT.

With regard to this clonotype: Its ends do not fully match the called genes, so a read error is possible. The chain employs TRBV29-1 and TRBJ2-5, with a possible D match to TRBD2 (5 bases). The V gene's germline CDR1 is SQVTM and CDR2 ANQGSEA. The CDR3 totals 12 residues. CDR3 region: CSAEREQETQYF. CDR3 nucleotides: TGCAGCGCTGAACGGGAACAAGAGACCCAGTACTTC.

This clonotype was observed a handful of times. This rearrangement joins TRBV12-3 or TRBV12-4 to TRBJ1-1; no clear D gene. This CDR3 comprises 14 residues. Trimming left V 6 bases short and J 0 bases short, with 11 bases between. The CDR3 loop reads CASSGRWVNTEAFF. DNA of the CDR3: TGTGCCAGCAGCGGGCGGTGGGTGAACACTGAAGCTTTCTTT.

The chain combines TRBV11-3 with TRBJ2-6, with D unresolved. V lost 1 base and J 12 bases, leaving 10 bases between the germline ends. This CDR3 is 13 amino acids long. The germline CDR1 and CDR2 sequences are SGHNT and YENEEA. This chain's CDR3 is CASSLGGSSVLTF. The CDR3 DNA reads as TGTGCCAGCAGCTTAGGGGGTAGTAGCGTCCTGACTTTC.

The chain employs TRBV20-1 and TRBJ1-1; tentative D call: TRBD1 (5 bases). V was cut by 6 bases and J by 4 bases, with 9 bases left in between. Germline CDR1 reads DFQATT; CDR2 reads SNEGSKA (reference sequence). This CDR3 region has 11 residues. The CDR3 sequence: CSALTATEAFF. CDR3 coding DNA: TGCAGTGCCCTGACAGCCACTGAAGCTTTCTTT.

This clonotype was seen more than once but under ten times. The CDR3: CAISESRTQGTEAFF. The DNA of the CDR3 is TGTGCCATCAGTGAGTCAAGGACGCAGGGCACTGAAGCTTTCTTT. This chain uses TRBV10-3 with TRBJ1-1; D might be TRBD1 (5 bases). The CDR3 extends over 15 amino acids. V lost 0 bases and J 4 bases, leaving 12 bases between the germline ends. Germline V gives CDR1 ENHRY, CDR2 SYGVKD.

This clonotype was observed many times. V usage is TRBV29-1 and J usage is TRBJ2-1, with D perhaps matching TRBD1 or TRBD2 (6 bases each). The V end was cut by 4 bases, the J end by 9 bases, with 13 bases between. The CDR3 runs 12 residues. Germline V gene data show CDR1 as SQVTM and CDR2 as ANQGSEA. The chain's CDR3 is CSVGWGAGEQFF. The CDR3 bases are TGCAGCGTTGGTTGGGGGGCTGGTGAGCAGTTCTTC.

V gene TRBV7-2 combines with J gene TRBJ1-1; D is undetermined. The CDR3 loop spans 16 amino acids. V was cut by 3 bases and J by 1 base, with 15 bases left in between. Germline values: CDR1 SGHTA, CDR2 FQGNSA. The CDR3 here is CASSFSRPTPNTEAFF. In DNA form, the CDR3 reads TGTGCCAGCAGCTTTTCTAGGCCGACCCCGAACACTGAAGCTTTCTTT.

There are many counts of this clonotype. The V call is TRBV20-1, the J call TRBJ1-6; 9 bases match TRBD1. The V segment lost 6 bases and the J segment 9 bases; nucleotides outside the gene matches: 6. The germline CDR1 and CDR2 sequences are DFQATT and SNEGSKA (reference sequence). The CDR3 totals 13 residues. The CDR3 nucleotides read TGCAGTGCCCTTGGACAGGGGACTTCACCCCTCCACTTT. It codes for CSALGQGTSPLHF.

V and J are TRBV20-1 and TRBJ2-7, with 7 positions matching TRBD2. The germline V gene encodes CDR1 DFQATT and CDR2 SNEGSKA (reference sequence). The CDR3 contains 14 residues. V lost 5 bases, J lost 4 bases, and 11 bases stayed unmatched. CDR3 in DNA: TGCAGTGCTTCCCATACTAGCGCGGTTTACGAGCAGTACTTC. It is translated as CSASHTSAVYEQYF.

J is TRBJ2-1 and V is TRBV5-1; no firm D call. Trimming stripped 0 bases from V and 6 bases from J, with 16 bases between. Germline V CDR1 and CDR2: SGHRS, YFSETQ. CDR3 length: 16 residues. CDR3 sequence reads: CASSLASSGRGNEQFF. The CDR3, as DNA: TGCGCCAGCAGCTTGGCCTCGTCGGGTCGTGGCAATGAGCAGTTCTTC.

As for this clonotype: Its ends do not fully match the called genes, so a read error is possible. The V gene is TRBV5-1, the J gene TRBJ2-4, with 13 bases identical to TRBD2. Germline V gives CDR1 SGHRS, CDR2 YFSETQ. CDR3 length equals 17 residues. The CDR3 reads CASSLGLAGTGKNNQYF. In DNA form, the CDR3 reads TGCGCCAGCAGCCTGGGACTAGCGGGGACGGGCAAAAACAATCAGTACTTC.

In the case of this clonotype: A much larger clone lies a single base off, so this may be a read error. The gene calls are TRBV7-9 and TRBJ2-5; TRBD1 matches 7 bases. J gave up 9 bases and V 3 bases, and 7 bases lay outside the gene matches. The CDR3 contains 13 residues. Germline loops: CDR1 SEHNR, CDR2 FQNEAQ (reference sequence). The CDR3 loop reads CASSFNRGMAQYF. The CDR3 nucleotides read TGTGCCAGCAGCTTCAACAGGGGAATGGCCCAGTACTTC.

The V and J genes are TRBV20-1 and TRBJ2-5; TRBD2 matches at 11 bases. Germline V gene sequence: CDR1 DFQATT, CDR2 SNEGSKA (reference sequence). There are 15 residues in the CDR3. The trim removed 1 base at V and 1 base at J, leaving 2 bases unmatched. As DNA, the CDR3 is TGCAGTGCTAGAGGCGGGACTAGCGGCCAAGAGACCCAGTACTTC. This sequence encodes CSARGGTSGQETQYF.